This TCR beta chain was profiled in a study of cytomegalovirus exposure and HLA in healthy donors. General observations from the study: A classifier reportedly called cytomegalovirus status with high sensitivity and specificity. Among TCR beta chains, those listed as cytomegalovirus-associated numbered some 160. Specificity for CMV antigens was confirmed in vitro for a few of the CMV-associated chains.

The CDR3 runs 13 residues. Trimming took off 5 bases at V and 0 bases at J, with 9 bases between the two ends. The germline gives CDR1 SGHNT, CDR2 YYREEE (reference sequence). Libraries were prepared by immunoSEQ multiplex PCR; TCRdb keeps only in-frame clonotypes and omits some of them. The table has more than 150,000 clones, around four fifths seen once. The donors were in the roughly 130-subject validation cohort, distinct from the roughly 600-subject first cohort. This clone was detected only a few times. What it recognizes is unknown. This TCR derives from a man aged 18 to 30 in good health and CMV-seropositive. The chain joins TRBV5-4 to TRBJ2-7; the D gene is possibly TRBD1 (5 bases). Sequencing was performed on PBMCs. The CDR3 loop is CASSGQNSYEQYF. CDR3 nucleotides: TGTGCCAGCAGTGGACAAAACTCCTACGAGCAGTACTTC.